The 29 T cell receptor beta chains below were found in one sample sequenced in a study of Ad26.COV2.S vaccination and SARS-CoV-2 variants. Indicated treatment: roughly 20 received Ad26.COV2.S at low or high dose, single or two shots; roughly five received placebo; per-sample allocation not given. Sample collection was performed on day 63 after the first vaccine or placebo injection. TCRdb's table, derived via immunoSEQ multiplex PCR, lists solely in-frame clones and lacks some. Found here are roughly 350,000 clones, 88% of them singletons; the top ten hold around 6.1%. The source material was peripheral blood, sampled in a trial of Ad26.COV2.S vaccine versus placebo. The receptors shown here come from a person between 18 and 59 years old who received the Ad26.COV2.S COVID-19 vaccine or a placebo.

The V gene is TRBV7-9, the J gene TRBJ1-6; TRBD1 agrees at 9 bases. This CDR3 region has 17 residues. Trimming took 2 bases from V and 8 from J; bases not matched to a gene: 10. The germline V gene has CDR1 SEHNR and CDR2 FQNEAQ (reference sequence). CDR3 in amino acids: CASSLMVAGTGHSPLHF. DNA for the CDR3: TGTGCCAGCAGCTTAATGGTTGCCGGGACAGGGCATTCACCCCTCCACTTT.

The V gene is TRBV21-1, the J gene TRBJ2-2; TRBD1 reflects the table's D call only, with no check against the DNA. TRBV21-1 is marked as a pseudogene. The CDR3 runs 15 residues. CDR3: CASTLGDRDTGELFF. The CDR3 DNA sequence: TGTGCCAGCACCTTAGGGGACAGGGACACCGGGGAGCTGTTTTTT.

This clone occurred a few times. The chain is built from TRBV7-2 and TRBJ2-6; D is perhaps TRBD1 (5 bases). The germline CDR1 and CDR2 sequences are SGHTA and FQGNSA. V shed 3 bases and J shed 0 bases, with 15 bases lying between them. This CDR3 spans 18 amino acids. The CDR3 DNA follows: TGTGCCAGCAGCTTGCTAACCGACAGTGCCTCTGGGGCCAACGTCCTGACTTTC. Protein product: CASSLLTDSASGANVLTF.

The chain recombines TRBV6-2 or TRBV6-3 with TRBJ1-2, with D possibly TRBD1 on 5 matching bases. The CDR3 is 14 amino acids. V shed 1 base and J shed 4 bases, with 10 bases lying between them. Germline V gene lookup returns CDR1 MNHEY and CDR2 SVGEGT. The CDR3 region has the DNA TGTGCCAGCAGTTACTTCGGGGCTGGCTATGGCTACACCTTC. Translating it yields CASSYFGAGYGYTF.

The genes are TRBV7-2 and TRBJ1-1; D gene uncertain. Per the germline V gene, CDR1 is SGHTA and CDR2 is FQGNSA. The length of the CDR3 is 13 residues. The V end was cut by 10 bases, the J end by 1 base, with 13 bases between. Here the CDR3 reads CATSRDPNTEAFF. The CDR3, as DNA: TGTGCCACCAGTAGGGATCCGAACACTGAAGCTTTCTTT.

Here the CDR3 DNA reads TGTGCCAGCAGCCAAGATAGGGCAGCCCCTGAAGCTTTCTTT. This encodes CASSQDRAAPEAFF. The chain is built from TRBV4-2 and TRBJ1-1, with D unresolved. The germline V gene encodes CDR1 LGHNA and CDR2 YNFKEQ. V dropped 0 bases and J dropped 6 bases, with 11 bases sitting between them. The CDR3 contains 14 residues.

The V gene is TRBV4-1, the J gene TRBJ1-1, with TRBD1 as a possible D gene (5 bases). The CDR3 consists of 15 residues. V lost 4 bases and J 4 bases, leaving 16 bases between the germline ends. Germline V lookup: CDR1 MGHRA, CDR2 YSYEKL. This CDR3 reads CASSLLGPGGTEAFF. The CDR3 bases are TGCGCCAGCAGCCTCCTAGGACCCGGGGGCACTGAAGCTTTCTTT.

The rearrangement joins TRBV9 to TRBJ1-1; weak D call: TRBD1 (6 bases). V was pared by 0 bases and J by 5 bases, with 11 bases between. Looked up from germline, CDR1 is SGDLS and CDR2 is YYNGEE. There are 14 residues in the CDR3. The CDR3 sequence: CASSVAGAGTEAFF. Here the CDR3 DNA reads TGTGCCAGCAGCGTAGCAGGGGCGGGTACTGAAGCTTTCTTT.

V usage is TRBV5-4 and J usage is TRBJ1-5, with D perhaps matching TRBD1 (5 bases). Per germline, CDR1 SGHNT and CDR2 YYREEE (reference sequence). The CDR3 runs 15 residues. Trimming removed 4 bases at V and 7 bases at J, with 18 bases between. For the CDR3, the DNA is TGTGCCAGCAGCCCCCTACCCGGGGGGGGACAGCCCCAGCATTTT. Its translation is CASSPLPGGGQPQHF.

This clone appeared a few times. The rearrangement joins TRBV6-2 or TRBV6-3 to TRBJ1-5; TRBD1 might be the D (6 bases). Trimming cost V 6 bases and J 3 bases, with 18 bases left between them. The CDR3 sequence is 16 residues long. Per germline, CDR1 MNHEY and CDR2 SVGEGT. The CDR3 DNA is TGTGCCAGCAGCCAACCGGGGGCAGGAACCAATCAGCCCCAGCATTTT. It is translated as CASSQPGAGTNQPQHF.

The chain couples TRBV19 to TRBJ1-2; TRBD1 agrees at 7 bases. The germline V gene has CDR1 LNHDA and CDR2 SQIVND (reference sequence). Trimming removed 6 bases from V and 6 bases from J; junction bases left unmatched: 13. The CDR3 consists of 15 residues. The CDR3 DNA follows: TGTGCCAGTAGCCCCCCACAGGGGCGGATAGATGGCTACACCTTC. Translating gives CASSPPQGRIDGYTF.

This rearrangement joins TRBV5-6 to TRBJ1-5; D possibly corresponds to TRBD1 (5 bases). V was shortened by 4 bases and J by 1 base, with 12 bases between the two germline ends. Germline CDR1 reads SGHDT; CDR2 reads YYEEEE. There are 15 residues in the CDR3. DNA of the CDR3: TGTGCCAGCAGCCCCTTCCGGGGCAGCAATCAGCCCCAGCATTTT. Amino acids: CASSPFRGSNQPQHF.

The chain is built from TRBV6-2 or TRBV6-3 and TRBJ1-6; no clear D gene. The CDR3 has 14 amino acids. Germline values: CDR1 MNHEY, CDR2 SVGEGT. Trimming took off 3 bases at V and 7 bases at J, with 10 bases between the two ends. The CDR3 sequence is CASSYIASNSPLHF. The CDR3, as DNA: TGTGCCAGCAGTTATATAGCCTCCAATTCACCCCTCCACTTT.

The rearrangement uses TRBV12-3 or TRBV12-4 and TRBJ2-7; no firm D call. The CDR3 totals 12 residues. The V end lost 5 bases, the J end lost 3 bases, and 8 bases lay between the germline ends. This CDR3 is CASSPNLYEQYF. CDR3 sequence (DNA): TGTGCCAGCAGTCCAAACCTCTACGAGCAGTACTTC.

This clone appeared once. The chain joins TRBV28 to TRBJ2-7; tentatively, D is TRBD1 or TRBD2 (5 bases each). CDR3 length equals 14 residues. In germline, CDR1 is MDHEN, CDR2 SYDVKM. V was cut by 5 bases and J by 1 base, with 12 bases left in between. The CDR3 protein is CASSPGTASYEQYF. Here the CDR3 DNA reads TGTGCCAGCAGTCCAGGGACGGCATCCTACGAGCAGTACTTC.

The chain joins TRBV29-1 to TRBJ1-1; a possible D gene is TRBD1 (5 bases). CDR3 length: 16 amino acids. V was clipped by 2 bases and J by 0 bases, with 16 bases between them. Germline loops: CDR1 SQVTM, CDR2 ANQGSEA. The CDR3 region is CSVETQPGTVNTEAFF. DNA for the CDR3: TGCAGCGTTGAAACCCAACCCGGGACGGTGAACACTGAAGCTTTCTTT.

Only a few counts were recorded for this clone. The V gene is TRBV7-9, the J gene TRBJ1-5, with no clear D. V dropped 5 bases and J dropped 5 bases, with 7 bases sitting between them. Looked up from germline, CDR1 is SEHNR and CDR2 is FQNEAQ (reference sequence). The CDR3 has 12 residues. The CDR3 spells CASSPTDQPQHF. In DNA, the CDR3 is TGTGCCAGCAGCCCCACCGATCAGCCCCAGCATTTT.

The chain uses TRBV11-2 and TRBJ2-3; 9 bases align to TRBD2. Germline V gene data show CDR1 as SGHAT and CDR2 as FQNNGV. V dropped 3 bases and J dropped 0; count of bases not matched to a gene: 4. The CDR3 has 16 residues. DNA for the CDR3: TGTGCCAGCAGCTTTCGGCTAGCGGGGAGCACAGATACGCAGTATTTT. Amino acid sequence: CASSFRLAGSTDTQYF.

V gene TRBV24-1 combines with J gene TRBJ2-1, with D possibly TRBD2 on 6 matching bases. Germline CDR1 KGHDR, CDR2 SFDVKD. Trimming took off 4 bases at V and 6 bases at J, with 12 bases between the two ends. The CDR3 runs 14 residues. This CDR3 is CATSEGLATNEQFF. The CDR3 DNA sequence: TGTGCCACCAGTGAAGGTCTAGCGACCAATGAGCAGTTCTTC.

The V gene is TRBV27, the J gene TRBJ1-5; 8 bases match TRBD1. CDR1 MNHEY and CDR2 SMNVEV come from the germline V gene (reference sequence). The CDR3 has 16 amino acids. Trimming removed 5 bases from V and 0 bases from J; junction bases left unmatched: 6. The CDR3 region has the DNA TGTGCCAGCAGTCCGACGACAGGGGTTAGCAATCAGCCCCAGCATTTT. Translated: CASSPTTGVSNQPQHF.

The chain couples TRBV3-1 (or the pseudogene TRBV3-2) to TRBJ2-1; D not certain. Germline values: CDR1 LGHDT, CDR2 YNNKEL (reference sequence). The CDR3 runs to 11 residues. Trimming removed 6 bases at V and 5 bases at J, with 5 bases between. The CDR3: CASRRNNEQFF. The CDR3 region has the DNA TGTGCCAGCAGGAGAAACAATGAGCAGTTCTTC.

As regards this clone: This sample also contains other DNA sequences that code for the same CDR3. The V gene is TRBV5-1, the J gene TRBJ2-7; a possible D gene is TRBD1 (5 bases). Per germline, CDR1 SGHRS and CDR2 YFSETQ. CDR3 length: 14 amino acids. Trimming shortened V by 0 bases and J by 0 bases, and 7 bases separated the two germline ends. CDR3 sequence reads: CASSLGQSSYEQYF. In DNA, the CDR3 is TGCGCCAGCAGCTTGGGACAGAGCTCCTACGAGCAGTACTTC.

The CDR3 DNA sequence: TGCAGCGTTGTGTGGGGAGGGGTAGGCGGCTACGAGCAGTACTTC. It specifies CSVVWGGVGGYEQYF. V and J are TRBV29-1 and TRBJ2-7; 7 bases agree with TRBD2. Germline CDR1 and CDR2: SQVTM and ANQGSEA. With V trimmed by 4 bases and J by 3 bases, 12 bases remained unmatched. The CDR3 has 15 residues.

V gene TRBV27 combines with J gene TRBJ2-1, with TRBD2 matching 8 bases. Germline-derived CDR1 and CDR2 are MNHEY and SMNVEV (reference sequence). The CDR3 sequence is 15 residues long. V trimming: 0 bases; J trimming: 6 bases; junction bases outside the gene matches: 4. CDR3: CASSLSGTSANEQFF. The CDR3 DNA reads TGTGCCAGCAGTTTATCCGGGACTAGTGCCAATGAGCAGTTCTTC.

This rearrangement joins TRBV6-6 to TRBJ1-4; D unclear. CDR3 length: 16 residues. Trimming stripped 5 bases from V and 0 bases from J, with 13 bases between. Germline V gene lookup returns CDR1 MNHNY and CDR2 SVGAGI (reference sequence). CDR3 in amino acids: CASSRDTFATNEKLFF. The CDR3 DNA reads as TGTGCCAGCAGTCGAGACACCTTTGCAACTAATGAAAAACTGTTTTTT.

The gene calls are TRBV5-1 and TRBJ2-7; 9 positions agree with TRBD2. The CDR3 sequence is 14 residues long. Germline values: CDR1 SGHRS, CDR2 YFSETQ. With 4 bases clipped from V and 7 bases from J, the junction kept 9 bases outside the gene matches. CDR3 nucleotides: TGCGCCAGCAGCCCGCGGGAGGGGGCGGGTGAGCAGTACTTC. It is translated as CASSPREGAGEQYF.

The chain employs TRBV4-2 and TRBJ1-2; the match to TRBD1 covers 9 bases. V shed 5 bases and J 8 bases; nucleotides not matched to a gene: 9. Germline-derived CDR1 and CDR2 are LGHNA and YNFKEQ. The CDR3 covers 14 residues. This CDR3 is CASSKTGGAEGYTF. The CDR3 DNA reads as TGTGCCAGCAGCAAAACAGGGGGCGCGGAGGGCTACACCTTC.

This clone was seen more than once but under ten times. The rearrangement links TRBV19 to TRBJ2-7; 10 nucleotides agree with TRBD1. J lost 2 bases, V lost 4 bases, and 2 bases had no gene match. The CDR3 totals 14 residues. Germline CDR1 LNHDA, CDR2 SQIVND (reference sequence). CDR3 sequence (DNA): TGTGCCAGTAGTAGGGGGACAGGGGCCTACGAGCAGTACTTC. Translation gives CASSRGTGAYEQYF.

The CDR3 sequence: CATSPNPVKLFF. In DNA form, the CDR3 reads TGTGCCACCAGTCCTAATCCGGTTAAACTGTTTTTT. The V and J genes are TRBV24-1 and TRBJ1-4; D remains unclear. The V and J ends lost 6 bases and 11 bases respectively, with 12 bases between them. Germline lookup yields CDR1 KGHDR and CDR2 SFDVKD. The CDR3 has 12 amino acids.